A selection of T cell receptor beta chains follows, all from one sample in a study of identifying expanded T cells in peripheral blood. Profiled with immunoSEQ multiplex PCR; TCRdb holds only in-frame clones, not every one. Of 100,000 to 150,000 clones detected, approximately 86% appear once; the ten largest clones hold approximately 8.9%. Sequenced material: blood. Source of these receptors: a person aged 18 to 75 in good health. CDR3s include the opening cysteine and the closing phenylalanine or tryptophan. Each record gives: CDR3 DNA, CDR3 protein, J gene, clone size, V gene, D gene. A D gene is named only where the DNA matches it firmly. Only some rows state a clone size, as once, few, many or a class for expanded clones.

TGTGCCAGCAGCTTAGCACCACTAGCGCCACCCTACGAGCAGTACTTC,CASSLAPLAPPYEQYF,TRBJ2-7,.,TRBV7-2,TRBD2
TGCGCCACCCGAGGGGGAAACAATGAGCAGTTCTTC,CATRGGNNEQFF,TRBJ2-1,few,TRBV5-1,.
TGTGCCAGTTCCGTCGGCCCCTTCTATGGCTACACCTTC,CASSVGPFYGYTF,TRBJ1-2,.,TRBV19,.
TGTGCCAGCAGCCCCCCGACTCCCCCCTTGGCGCAGTATTTT,CASSPPTPPLAQYF,TRBJ2-3,.,TRBV5-5,.
TGTGCCAGCAGCTTGTGGGGACTTGGCCGAATCACTGACGAGCAGTACTTC,CASSLWGLGRITDEQYF,TRBJ2-7,.,TRBV11-2,.
TGTGCCAGCAGTGACACAGGGGCCAAACCCTACGAGCAGTACTTC,CASSDTGAKPYEQYF,TRBJ2-7,.,TRBV25-1,TRBD1
TGTGCCAGCAGTGGCAGGGGAGATACGCAGTATTTT,CASSGRGDTQYF,TRBJ2-3,.,TRBV6-1,.
TGTGCCAGCTCGTCTACTAGGGACTACGAGCAGTACTTC,CASSSTRDYEQYF,TRBJ2-7,.,TRBV18,.
TGTGCCAGCAGCCGGACTAGCGGGAGAGAGACCCAGTACTTC,CASSRTSGRETQYF,TRBJ2-5,.,TRBV9,TRBD2
TGTGCCAGCAGTTCTCAGGGGGCTTTGACAGATACGCAGTATTTT,CASSSQGALTDTQYF,TRBJ2-3,.,TRBV2,TRBD1
TGTGCCAGCAGATTTGGCCAGTATAATTCACCCCTCCACTTT,CASRFGQYNSPLHF,TRBJ1-6,few,TRBV6-5,.
TGTGCCAGCTCACTCGGCGGGACAGCATTCTACGAGCAGTACTTC,CASSLGGTAFYEQYF,TRBJ2-7,.,TRBV18,.
TGTGCCTGGAGTTCGCCTCATGAGCAGTACTTC,CAWSSPHEQYF,TRBJ2-7,.,TRBV30,.
TGTGCCAGCAGTGAAGCGACGGACAGGGCAGAGACCCAGTACTTC,CASSEATDRAETQYF,TRBJ2-5,few,TRBV2,TRBD1
TGTGCCAGCTCACCCAGTGGTAGCCGGATGGTGATAGAGACCCAGTACTTC,CASSPSGSRMVIETQYF,TRBJ2-5,.,TRBV18,.
TGCGCCAGCAGCCAAGATAAGGGGGCATACTATGGCTACACCTTC,CASSQDKGAYYGYTF,TRBJ1-2,.,TRBV4-3,TRBD1
TGTGCCAGCACCTTCTCGACTAGATCCAATGAGCAGTTCTTC,CASTFSTRSNEQFF,TRBJ2-1,.,TRBV27,.
TGTGCCAGCAGTTACTACATACAGGGGGTTGATGGCTACACCTTC,CASSYYIQGVDGYTF,TRBJ1-2,.,TRBV6-5,TRBD1
TGTGCCAGCAGTTTTGGACAGGGGGGGGAAAAACTGTTTTTT,CASSFGQGGEKLFF,TRBJ1-4,.,TRBV7-9,TRBD1
TGTGCCAGCAGGCCTGGGATAGCGGGGGGGCCCAATGAGCAGTTCTTC,CASRPGIAGGPNEQFF,TRBJ2-1,.,TRBV7-2,TRBD2
TGTGCCAGCAGGGCGGGGGCCGAAGATACGCAGTATTTT,CASRAGAEDTQYF,TRBJ2-3,.,TRBV6-1,.
TGTGCCAGTAGTTATAAAGGGAGGGTTGGTCACACAGATACGCAGTATTTT,CASSYKGRVGHTDTQYF,TRBJ2-3,.,TRBV19,TRBD2
TGTGCCAGCAGCAACCTGGCCGGGGAGCTGTTTTTT,CASSNLAGELFF,TRBJ2-2,.,TRBV28,.
TGTGCCATCAGTGAGTCCCAGGGGGCGGGACAGCCCCAGCATTTT,CAISESQGAGQPQHF,TRBJ1-5,.,TRBV10-3,TRBD1
TGTGCCAGCAGCTTAGATCGTAATAGCGGGAGGTGGTACCAAGAGACCCAGTACTTC,CASSLDRNSGRWYQETQYF,TRBJ2-5,.,TRBV11-2,TRBD2
TGCGCCAGCAGCTTGAATAGCGGGGTTAACGAGCAGTACTTC,CASSLNSGVNEQYF,TRBJ2-7,.,TRBV5-1,TRBD2
TGTGCCAGCTCACCGCAGACAGGGGATAACAATCAGCCCCAGCATTTT,CASSPQTGDNNQPQHF,TRBJ1-5,.,TRBV18,TRBD1
TGCAGTGCAAGGACCAATGAGCAGTTCTTC,CSARTNEQFF,TRBJ2-1,.,TRBV20-1,.
TGTGCCGCCTCCCTAATGAAGGGAGACCCACTCAATCAGCCCCAGCATTTT,CAASLMKGDPLNQPQHF,TRBJ1-5,few,TRBV30,.
TGTGCCAGCAGTTACCCCCCGGGCATTACAGGGCTTGTGACCCAGTACTTC,CASSYPPGITGLVTQYF,TRBJ2-5,.,TRBV28,.
TGCGCCAGCAGTGAGTCTCCGGGGACGGATCAGCCCCAGCATTTT,CASSESPGTDQPQHF,TRBJ1-5,.,TRBV6-6,.
TGTGCCAGCAGCAAAAAATTATTACTAGCGGGGGTGGAGACCCAGTACTTC,CASSKKLLLAGVETQYF,TRBJ2-5,.,TRBV5-4,TRBD2
TGTGCCAGCGGGGATAGGACAGGAACTTACGAGCAGTACTTC,CASGDRTGTYEQYF,TRBJ2-7,.,TRBV6-1,TRBD1
TGTGCCAGTAGTATAGATCCCTCGTGGGGGATCTACGAGCAGTACTTC,CASSIDPSWGIYEQYF,TRBJ2-7,.,TRBV19,.
TGTGCCAGCAGCCAGGGACAGGGACACACCATATATTTT,CASSQGQGHTIYF,TRBJ1-3,.,TRBV5-6,TRBD1
TGCGCCAGCAGCCCGGACAGTCACTTTGGCTACACCTTC,CASSPDSHFGYTF,TRBJ1-2,few,TRBV5-1,.
TGTGCCAGCAGCTTGGATCCGATGAGCACAGATACGCAGTATTTT,CASSLDPMSTDTQYF,TRBJ2-3,.,TRBV5-8,.
TGTGCCAGCACCTTGGGGGCTCTAGGTGAAAAACTGTTTTTT,CASTLGALGEKLFF,TRBJ1-4,.,TRBV7-9,.
TGCGCCAGCAGCTTGGCCCCGACAAGGTTCCAATCTGGGGCCAACGTCCTGACTTTC,CASSLAPTRFQSGANVLTF,TRBJ2-6,.,TRBV5-1,.
TGTGCCAGCAGCTCACAGGGGGCCGGTGGCTACACCTTC,CASSSQGAGGYTF,TRBJ1-2,.,TRBV4-2,TRBD1
TGCGCCAGCAGCTTGGGCTCCGTTACCGGGGAGCTGTTTTTT,CASSLGSVTGELFF,TRBJ2-2,.,TRBV5-1,.
TGTGCCAGCAGCGCTGGACAGACACTTGAGCAGTTCTTC,CASSAGQTLEQFF,TRBJ2-1,.,TRBV9,.
TGCGCCAGCAGCTTGGGGCCCTTAGATGGGGATACGCAGTATTTT,CASSLGPLDGDTQYF,TRBJ2-3,.,TRBV5-1,.
TGTGCCAGCAGCTTACAGGTGAACACTGAAGCTTTCTTT,CASSLQVNTEAFF,TRBJ1-1,.,TRBV7-3,.
TGTGCCAGCAGCCCCCAGGTTGCAGATACGCAGTATTTT,CASSPQVADTQYF,TRBJ2-3,once,TRBV7-2,.
TGCGCCAGCAGCGGGACGGATGATATGAACACTGAAGCTTTCTTT,CASSGTDDMNTEAFF,TRBJ1-1,once,TRBV5-1,.
TGTGCCAGCAGACCCCGGGGACTAGCGGACGCCTACGAGCAGTACTTC,CASRPRGLADAYEQYF,TRBJ2-7,.,TRBV27,TRBD2
TGTGCCATCAGTGAGTCTCCTGCAACTAATGAAAAACTGTTTTTT,CAISESPATNEKLFF,TRBJ1-4,.,TRBV10-3,.
TGCGCCAGCAGCTTGGGAGGGCCTCTGGACGAGCAGTACTTC,CASSLGGPLDEQYF,TRBJ2-7,.,TRBV5-1,.
TGTGCCACCGCGCAGAGGGTTGACGCTTTCTTT,CATAQRVDAFF,TRBJ1-1,.,TRBV19,.
TGTGCCAGCAGCTTAGCTTTCGACCCGCACAATGAGCAGTTCTTC,CASSLAFDPHNEQFF,TRBJ2-1,.,TRBV7-8,.